This entry concerns a single T cell receptor (beta chain). This CDR3 is built from 16 residues. CDR1 is KGHDR and CDR2 is SFDVKD in the germline V gene. Unmatched junction bases numbered 7, after V lost 2 bases and J lost 7 bases. The record originates from a study of CD8 T cells in Susac syndrome. RNA, at about 0.45 to 1 ug, was reverse transcribed with random hexamers. Amplification of the TCR beta CDR3 was carried out by immunoSEQ multiplex PCR, which spanned a total of 54 Vbeta and 13 Jbeta segments. TCRdb analysed the immunoSEQ multiplex PCR reads with MiXCR anew, one entry per CDR3 protein. The data show 120,000 or so distinct CDR3 sequences, 95% to 96% seen once.

Sequencing was performed on CD4+ T cells from PBMCs. The chain combines TRBV24-1 with TRBJ2-1; 10 nucleotides line up with TRBD1. The sequence derives from a human donor with Susac syndrome. The CDR3: CATSDSRTGGKNEQFF. CDR3 coding DNA: TGTGCCACCAGTGATTCTCGGACAGGGGGGAAGAATGAGCAGTTCTTC.